This is a list of T cell receptor beta chains from one sample in a study of blood T cell repertoires in COVID-19. The protocol was immunoSEQ multiplex PCR, while the TCRdb copy is restricted to in-frame clones and leaves out a portion. The sample lists about 150,000 clones; about 83% were seen once. Material for sequencing was peripheral blood. The receptors shown here come from a woman between 65 and 79 years old who had recovered from COVID-19. The CDR3 runs from the conserved cysteine through the conserved F or W. A D gene is named only where the DNA matches it firmly. The size entry is marked missing in some rows and otherwise reads once, few, many or a size class.

len,abundance,d_gene,j_gene,v_gene,CDR3aa,CDR3nt
13,NA,NA,TRBJ2-7,TRBV24-1,CATSVGRVGEQYF,TGTGCCACCAGTGTAGGCAGGGTGGGGGAGCAGTACTTC
11,NA,NA,TRBJ1-4,TRBV2,CASSPNEKLFF,TGTGCCAGCAGTCCGAATGAAAAACTGTTTTTT
13,once,TRBD1,TRBJ1-2,TRBV27,CASSWGTGSGYTF,TGTGCCAGCAGCTGGGGGACAGGATCTGGCTACACCTTC
15,NA,NA,TRBJ2-2,TRBV5-1,CASSPNTEEAGELFF,TGCGCCAGCAGCCCCAACACGGAGGAGGCCGGGGAGCTGTTTTTT
13,once,TRBD2,TRBJ2-1,TRBV18,CASTTGGGNEQFF,TGTGCCAGCACAACCGGGGGGGGCAATGAGCAGTTCTTC
13,NA,TRBD2,TRBJ2-3,TRBV3-1/TRBV3-2,CASSGRGADTQYF,TGTGCCAGCAGCGGCCGGGGGGCAGATACGCAGTATTTT
15,NA,NA,TRBJ2-7,TRBV18,CASSPPGEGGNEQYF,TGTGCCAGCTCACCTCCGGGGGAGGGGGGCAACGAGCAGTACTTC
15,NA,TRBD1,TRBJ1-4,TRBV18,CASSPPGQRNEKLFF,TGTGCCAGCTCACCCCCGGGACAGAGAAATGAAAAACTGTTTTTT
20,NA,NA,TRBJ1-1,TRBV19,CARVASSQLGSPKRHTEAFF,TGTGCCAGAGTAGCCTCCTCCCAACTTGGGTCTCCAAAGCGGCACACTGAAGCTTTCTTT
16,NA,NA,TRBJ2-7,TRBV6-6,CASSRRPGKAFYEQYF,TGTGCCAGCAGTCGACGCCCGGGGAAGGCTTTCTACGAGCAGTACTTC
13,NA,TRBD1,TRBJ1-2,TRBV25-1,CASRRGHGWGYTF,TGTGCCAGCAGAAGGGGGCACGGTTGGGGCTACACCTTC
13,NA,NA,TRBJ2-7,TRBV4-3,CASSQAGSYEQYF,TGCGCCAGCAGCCAAGCGGGAAGCTACGAGCAGTACTTC
13,NA,TRBD1,TRBJ2-7,TRBV15,CASGQGDFTEQYF,TGTGCCTCCGGACAGGGGGATTTTACCGAGCAGTACTTC
16,NA,NA,TRBJ1-4,TRBV6-1,CASSELGPLGSEKLFF,TGTGCCAGCAGTGAATTGGGCCCCCTGGGTAGTGAAAAACTGTTTTTT
16,few,NA,TRBJ1-5,TRBV2,CASSEGGRRPNQPQHF,TGTGCCAGCAGTGAGGGAGGGCGCCGACCTAATCAGCCCCAGCATTTT
15,NA,NA,TRBJ1-1,TRBV7-2,CASSSGQIRNTEAFF,TGTGCCAGCAGCTCAGGACAGATAAGGAACACTGAAGCTTTCTTT
13,NA,NA,TRBJ1-1,TRBV2,CASGGKVNTEAFF,TGTGCCAGCGGGGGGAAAGTAAACACTGAAGCTTTCTTT
16,once,TRBD2,TRBJ2-3,TRBV7-9,CASSLFGTSLTDTQYF,TGTGCCAGCAGCTTATTTGGGACTAGCCTCACAGATACGCAGTATTTT
14,once,NA,TRBJ2-1,TRBV6-4,CASKAEAYVDEQFF,TGTGCCAGCAAGGCGGAGGCCTACGTCGATGAGCAGTTCTTC
15,NA,NA,TRBJ1-3,TRBV19,CASSITVSSGNTIYF,TGTGCCAGTAGTATCACAGTGAGCTCTGGAAACACCATATATTTT
15,NA,NA,TRBJ1-2,TRBV10-3,CAISAGGTRNYGYTF,TGTGCCATCAGTGCGGGAGGGACACGAAACTATGGCTACACCTTC
13,NA,NA,TRBJ1-2,TRBV20-1,CSASNMPGRGYTF,TGCAGTGCTAGTAATATGCCAGGGCGAGGCTACACCTTC
13,NA,NA,TRBJ2-6,TRBV3-1/TRBV3-2,CASTPQGANVLTF,TGTGCCAGCACACCTCAGGGGGCCAACGTCCTGACTTTC
14,NA,TRBD2,TRBJ2-7,TRBV19,CASSIGRTSGWQYF,TGTGCCAGTAGTATCGGTCGGACTAGCGGTTGGCAGTACTTC
15,NA,TRBD2,TRBJ2-1,TRBV2,CASSGLAGSYNEQFF,TGTGCCAGCAGTGGTCTAGCGGGCTCCTACAATGAGCAGTTCTTC
14,NA,TRBD1,TRBJ1-2,TRBV5-1,CASSLEGQGYGYTF,TGCGCCAGCAGCTTGGAGGGACAGGGCTATGGCTACACCTTC
11,NA,TRBD1,TRBJ2-3,TRBV20-1,CSAKDRDTQYF,TGCAGTGCCAAGGACAGGGATACGCAGTATTTT
15,few,TRBD2,TRBJ2-1,TRBV7-7,CASSLGLAVYNEQFF,TGTGCCAGCAGCTTAGGACTAGCGGTTTACAATGAGCAGTTCTTC
11,NA,NA,TRBJ1-2,TRBV30,CAWTHRGGYTF,TGTGCCTGGACCCACCGGGGGGGCTACACCTTC
20,NA,TRBD2,TRBJ2-3,TRBV3-1/TRBV3-2,CASSPLFGLAGGPGTDTQYF,TGTGCCAGCAGCCCGCTGTTTGGTCTAGCGGGAGGGCCGGGTACAGATACGCAGTATTTT
14,NA,NA,TRBJ2-3,TRBV7-6,CASSPRGGEDTQYF,TGTGCCAGCAGCCCAAGGGGGGGGGAGGATACGCAGTATTTT
15,NA,TRBD2,TRBJ2-1,TRBV5-8,CASSFRTSGPNEQFF,TGTGCCAGCAGCTTTAGGACTAGCGGACCTAATGAGCAGTTCTTC
14,NA,TRBD1,TRBJ2-5,TRBV18,CASSSGTVGETQYF,TGTGCCAGCTCATCCGGGACAGTCGGGGAGACCCAGTACTTC
13,NA,NA,TRBJ1-1,TRBV14,CASSQGPNTEAFF,TGTGCCAGCAGCCAAGGGCCGAACACTGAAGCTTTCTTT
16,NA,TRBD1,TRBJ1-4,TRBV6-6,CASSRTGAGTNEKLFF,TGTGCCAGCAGCCGGACAGGGGCGGGGACTAATGAAAAACTGTTTTTT
16,NA,NA,TRBJ1-5,TRBV19,CASSLPNRDSNQPQHF,TGTGCCAGTAGCCTACCCAACAGGGATAGCAATCAGCCCCAGCATTTT
18,NA,NA,TRBJ2-6,TRBV7-6,CASSSRGTPASGANVLTF,TGTGCCAGCAGCTCAAGGGGGACACCAGCCTCTGGGGCCAACGTCCTGACTTTC
15,once,TRBD1,TRBJ1-1,TRBV11-2,CASSRGTGENTEAFF,TGTGCCAGCAGCCGGGGGACAGGGGAGAACACTGAAGCTTTCTTT
16,NA,TRBD2,TRBJ2-5,TRBV6-5,CASSYGGLAAEETQYF,TGTGCCAGCAGTTACGGGGGACTAGCGGCGGAAGAGACCCAGTACTTC
15,NA,NA,TRBJ2-5,TRBV14,CASSARGRGAETQYF,TGTGCCAGCAGCGCCCGGGGCAGGGGAGCAGAGACCCAGTACTTC
17,NA,TRBD2,TRBJ2-7,TRBV7-2,CASSLARGGAPSYEQYF,TGTGCCAGCAGCTTAGCGCGGGGGGGGGCACCCTCCTACGAGCAGTACTTC
15,NA,NA,TRBJ2-3,TRBV6-5,CASSQRVGGPDTQYF,TGTGCCAGCAGCCAACGCGTCGGGGGTCCAGATACGCAGTATTTT
14,many,TRBD1,TRBJ2-5,TRBV7-2,CASSSTGGWETQYF,TGTGCCAGCAGCTCCACAGGGGGCTGGGAGACCCAGTACTTC
16,NA,TRBD1,TRBJ1-2,TRBV3-1/TRBV3-2,CASSQITGQGPYGYTF,TGTGCCAGCAGCCAGATCACGGGACAGGGCCCCTATGGCTACACCTTC
15,once,TRBD1,TRBJ2-7,TRBV18,CASSPRQGDVFEQYF,TGTGCCAGCTCACCCCGGCAGGGGGATGTTTTCGAGCAGTACTTC
14,NA,TRBD1,TRBJ1-2,TRBV28,CASSFGDRGGGYTF,TGTGCCAGCAGTTTCGGGGACAGGGGGGGTGGCTACACCTTC
14,NA,TRBD1,TRBJ2-4,TRBV5-1,CASSPGGQENIQYF,TGCGCCAGCAGCCCTGGGGGACAGGAAAACATTCAGTACTTC
15,few,NA,TRBJ2-2,TRBV7-2,CATAPFEANTGELFF,TGTGCCACAGCCCCGTTCGAGGCGAACACCGGGGAGCTGTTTTTT
13,NA,NA,TRBJ2-5,TRBV4-3,CASSQDSEETQYF,TGCGCCAGCAGCCAAGATTCGGAAGAGACCCAGTACTTC
18,NA,NA,TRBJ1-5,TRBV5-8,CASSLAVLAGRLDQPQHF,TGTGCCAGCAGCTTGGCCGTTTTAGCAGGGCGGTTGGATCAGCCCCAGCATTTT
14,NA,NA,TRBJ2-2,TRBV3-1/TRBV3-2,CASSPTSGAGELFF,TGTGCCAGCAGCCCAACATCGGGGGCCGGGGAGCTGTTTTTT